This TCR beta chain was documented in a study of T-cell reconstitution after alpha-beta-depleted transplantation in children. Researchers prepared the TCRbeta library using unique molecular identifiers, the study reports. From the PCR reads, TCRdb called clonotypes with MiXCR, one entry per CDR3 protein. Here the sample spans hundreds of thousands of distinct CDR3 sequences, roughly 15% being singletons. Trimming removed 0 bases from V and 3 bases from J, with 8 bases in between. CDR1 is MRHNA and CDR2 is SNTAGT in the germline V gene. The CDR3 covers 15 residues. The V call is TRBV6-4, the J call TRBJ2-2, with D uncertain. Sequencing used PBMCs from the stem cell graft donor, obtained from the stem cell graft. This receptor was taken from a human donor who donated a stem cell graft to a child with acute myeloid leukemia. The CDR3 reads CASSDSDTDTGELFF. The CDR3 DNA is TGTGCCAGCAGTGACTCTGACACCGACACCGGGGAGCTGTTTTTT.